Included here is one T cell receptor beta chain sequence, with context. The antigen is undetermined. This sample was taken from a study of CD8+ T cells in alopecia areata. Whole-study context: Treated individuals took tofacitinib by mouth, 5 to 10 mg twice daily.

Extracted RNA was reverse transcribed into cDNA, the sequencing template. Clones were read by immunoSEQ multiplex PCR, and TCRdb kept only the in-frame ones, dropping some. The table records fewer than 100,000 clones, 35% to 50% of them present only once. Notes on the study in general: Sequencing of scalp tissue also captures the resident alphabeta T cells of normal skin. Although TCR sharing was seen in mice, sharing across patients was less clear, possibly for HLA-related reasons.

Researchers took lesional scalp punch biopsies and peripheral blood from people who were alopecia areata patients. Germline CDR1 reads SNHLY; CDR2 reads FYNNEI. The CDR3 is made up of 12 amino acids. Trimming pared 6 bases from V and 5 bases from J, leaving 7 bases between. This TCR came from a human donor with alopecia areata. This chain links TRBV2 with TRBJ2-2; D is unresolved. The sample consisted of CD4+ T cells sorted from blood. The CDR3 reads CASSRHTGELFF. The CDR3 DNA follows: TGTGCCAGCAGCCGCCATACCGGGGAGCTGTTTTTT.